The 14 T cell receptor beta chains presented below share a single source sample, sequenced in a study of cytomegalovirus exposure and HLA in healthy donors. Amplification used 60 Vbeta primers and 13 Jbeta primers. Data came from immunoSEQ multiplex PCR; TCRdb stores just in-frame clones and leaves some out. The profile shows 100,000 to 150,000 clones, 8.9% of them singletons. The material sequenced was PBMCs. The origin of the receptors is a middle-aged woman in good health and CMV-seropositive.

This clone was counted only a few times. This chain uses TRBV25-1 with TRBJ2-7, with TRBD1 as a possible D gene (5 bases). Trimming removed 7 bases from V and 5 bases from J, with 15 bases in between. Germline CDR1 reads MGHDK; CDR2 reads SYGVNS. This CDR3 spans 13 amino acids. Here the CDR3 DNA reads TGTGCCAGCAAGAGGCAGGGCGCCAACGAGCAGTACTTC. Translating it yields CASKRQGANEQYF.

The J gene is TRBJ1-1, the V gene TRBV6-6; no definite D call. CDR3 length: 12 residues. CDR1 is MNHNY, CDR2 SVGAGI, per germline (reference sequence). Trimming pared 6 bases from V and 1 base from J, leaving 6 bases between. CDR3: CASRNKNTEAFF. The CDR3 bases are TGTGCCAGCAGAAACAAGAACACTGAAGCTTTCTTT.

Comments on this clone: Other DNA sequences in this sample translate to the same CDR3. The gene calls are TRBV6-5 and TRBJ1-4; 11 positions match TRBD1. V trimming: 0 bases; J trimming: 7 bases; junction bases outside the gene matches: 1. This CDR3 spans 15 amino acids. Germline CDR1 MNHEY, CDR2 SVGAGI. The CDR3 loop reads CASSYSGQGGEKLFF. Written as DNA, the CDR3 is TGTGCCAGCAGTTACTCGGGACAGGGGGGTGAAAAACTGTTTTTT.

In its sample, this clone was seen a few times. The rearrangement uses TRBV21-1 and TRBJ2-2; the table's TRBD1 call for D was not verified on the DNA. TRBV21-1 is a pseudogene. CDR3 length: 18 amino acids. CDR3 amino acids: CASSTRKMAQGQNGELFF. The DNA of the CDR3 is TGTGCCAGCAGCACGAGAAAGATGGCCCAGGGGCAGAACGGGGAGCTGTTTTTT.

A word on this clone: At one of its ends the junction is not consistent with the germline gene, which may arise from a read error. V gene TRBV6-1 combines with J gene TRBJ1-5; perhaps TRBD1 as D (5 bases). Germline loops: CDR1 MNHNS, CDR2 SASEGT. The CDR3 runs 14 residues. The CDR3 nucleotides read TGTGCCAGCAGTGAAGCGTTGGGGCAGGGTTTTCACCTTTTT. It yields the protein CASSEALGQGFHLF.

This clone was found a few times. J is TRBJ2-3 and V is TRBV2; 8 bases line up with TRBD2. Germline assignment: CDR1 SNHLY and CDR2 FYNNEI. The CDR3 spans 15 residues. With 4 bases clipped from V and 1 base from J, the junction kept 4 bases outside the gene matches. The CDR3 region has the DNA TGTGCCAGCAGTGTGGGACTAGGGGGCACAGATACGCAGTATTTT. Its protein product is CASSVGLGGTDTQYF.

This clone was seen a few times. V is TRBV19 and J is TRBJ2-4; 9 bases match TRBD1. V shed 5 bases and J 2 bases; nucleotides not matched to a gene: 10. This CDR3 contains 17 residues. Germline V CDR1 and CDR2: LNHDA, SQIVND (reference sequence). CDR3 sequence: CASSLTTGGATKNIQYF. The CDR3 nucleotides read TGTGCCAGTAGTCTTACTACAGGGGGCGCGACCAAAAACATTCAGTACTTC.

This clone has only a few counts. The chain uses TRBV4-3 and TRBJ2-2; D is unclear. Germline V gene lookup returns CDR1 LGHNA and CDR2 YSLEER. V lost 6 bases to trimming and J lost 6 bases, with 11 bases between them. The CDR3 spans 13 residues. The CDR3 DNA reads TGCGCCAGCAGTGACGAGGTGGCCGGGGAGCTGTTTTTT. It encodes CASSDEVAGELFF.

This chain connects TRBV13 to TRBJ2-3; 7 bases are shared with TRBD2. In germline, CDR1 is PRHDT, CDR2 FYEKMQ (reference sequence). This CDR3 spans 14 amino acids. V shed 5 bases and J 1 base; nucleotides not matched to a gene: 3. The CDR3 sequence is CASSRAGRTDTQYF. As DNA, the CDR3 is TGTGCCAGCAGCCGAGCGGGACGCACAGATACGCAGTATTTT.

There are a few counts of this clone. The rearrangement links TRBV18 to TRBJ1-4; weak D call: TRBD1 (5 bases). CDR3 length equals 14 residues. Trimming shortened V by 3 bases and J by 3 bases, and 8 bases separated the two germline ends. The germline gives CDR1 KGHSH, CDR2 LQKENI. In DNA form, the CDR3 reads TGTGCCAGCTCACCGACAGATGCTAATGAAAAACTGTTTTTT. This translates into CASSPTDANEKLFF. Drawing the rest from reference TRBV18 and TRBJ1-4, the complete variable domain is NAGVMQNPRHLVRRRGQEARLRCSPMKGHSHVYWYRQLPEEGLKFMVYLQKENIIDESGMPKERFSAEFPKEGPSILRIQQVVRGDSAAYFCASSPTDANEKLFFGSGTQLSVL.

This clone was detected a few times. This rearrangement joins TRBV11-2 to TRBJ2-3; 7 bases fit TRBD2. The CDR3 extends over 16 amino acids. V lost 7 bases, J lost 0 bases, and 10 bases stayed unmatched. Germline V gene lookup returns CDR1 SGHAT and CDR2 FQNNGV. Written as DNA, the CDR3 is TGTGCCAGCACTCAGGGAGGGGCATTTAGCACAGATACGCAGTATTTT. It yields the protein CASTQGGAFSTDTQYF.

The chain employs TRBV7-9 and TRBJ1-2; D unresolved. Trimming stripped 5 bases from V and 6 bases from J, with 7 bases between. CDR1 SEHNR and CDR2 FQNEAQ come from the germline V gene (reference sequence). This CDR3 contains 11 residues. The CDR3 DNA is TGTGCCAGCAGCCCCCTCGATGGCTACACCTTC. Translating gives CASSPLDGYTF.

This clone was picked up a small number of times. The chain has TRBV19 and TRBJ2-5; 10 nucleotides line up with TRBD1. Germline V gives CDR1 LNHDA, CDR2 SQIVND (reference sequence). V lost 3 bases and J lost 5; bases outside the gene matches: 6. The CDR3 has 15 amino acids. The CDR3 reads CASSMLDRGSETQYF. CDR3 DNA sequence: TGTGCCAGTAGTATGTTGGACAGGGGGTCGGAGACCCAGTACTTC.

As regards this clone: At one end the junction does not follow the germline gene, possibly because of a read error. CDR3 protein: CASSLGGTSGTYEQYF. CDR3 bases: TGCGCCAGCAGTTTGGGCGGGACTAGCGGTACCTACGAGCAGTACTTC. V and J are TRBV5-1 and TRBJ2-7, with TRBD2 matching over 11 bases. This CDR3 region has 16 residues. CDR1 and CDR2 (germline): SGHRS, YFSETQ.